This T cell receptor beta chain is from a study of cytomegalovirus exposure and HLA in healthy donors. The donors were healthy bone marrow donors. Remarks on this clone: What it recognizes is unknown.

The primer mix had 60 Vbeta and 13 Jbeta primers. This table comes from immunoSEQ multiplex PCR, and its TCRdb copy is limited to in-frame clones, with some not included. The top ten hold around 2.1% of the sample, which has about 160,000 clones, roughly 80% seen once. The germline V gene encodes CDR1 LNHDA and CDR2 SQIVND (reference sequence). CDR3 length equals 14 residues. Trimming took 4 bases from V and 2 from J, leaving 9 bases between them. General study results and limits: Rarity held for most TCR sequences, but there were some public TCRs that occurred in many donors. 16,951 TCR beta sequences were associated with HLA alleles at 0.05 false discovery rate in a later analysis.

The receptor was derived from a female donor in good health and CMV-seronegative. Sequencing was carried out using PBMCs. This chain connects TRBV19 to TRBJ1-5; D remains ambiguous. This CDR3 is CASSNYGGNQPQHF. The CDR3 coding sequence is TGTGCCAGTAGTAATTACGGGGGCAATCAGCCCCAGCATTTT.